This T cell receptor beta chain came from a study of cytotoxic CD8 clonotypes in ibrutinib-treated CLL. On the study more broadly: The patients comprised 10 to 12 relapsed/refractory and roughly 15 treatment-naive cases, 17 to 18 IGHV unmutated. Study findings and constraints: Whereas clonality rose at ibrutinib response, it declined toward baseline at progression. Patients had baseline clonality above age-matched healthy donors, and this clonality moved with circulating CD8+ T-cell counts.

Of note for this clone: Its matching antigen is unknown.

The method was immunoSEQ multiplex PCR; TCRdb's version includes in-frame clones alone and lacks a portion of them. The sample consists of over 45,000 clones, over 55% of them appearing once. The specimen comprised PBMCs, sampled after 24 months of ibrutinib treatment. This TCR came from a human donor with chronic lymphocytic leukemia.

The CDR3 DNA is TGCAGCGTTGACTCCGGGATGCCCTCGAACACTGAAGCTTTCTTT. Translating it yields CSVDSGMPSNTEAFF. This sequence joins TRBV29-1 and TRBJ1-1; D gene ambiguous. The CDR3 consists of 15 residues. Trimming pared 3 bases from V and 1 base from J, leaving 15 bases between. The V gene's germline CDR1 is SQVTM and CDR2 ANQGSEA. Looking up the rest from reference TRBV29-1 and TRBJ1-1 gives the full variable domain: SAVISQKPSRDICQRGTSLTIQCQVDSQVTMMFWYRQQPGQSLTLIATANQGSEATYESGFVIDKFPISRPNLTFSTLTVSNMSPEDSSIYLCSVDSGMPSNTEAFFGQGTRLTVV.